This T cell receptor (beta chain) was found in a study of human T cells and chemical hapten exposure. Each CDR3 protein is one row after TCRdb ran MiXCR on the RACE reads. The sample includes approximately 43,000 distinct CDR3 sequences, just under 4% of them seen just once. This clonotype turned up a few times. Its antigen is not known. Study results and caveats: Significantly more large CDR3 similarity clusters were formed by expanded TCRs than by controls.

With 1 base clipped from V and 7 bases from J, the junction kept 12 bases outside the gene matches. Germline V CDR1 and CDR2: DFQATT, SNEGSKA (reference sequence). The CDR3 sequence is 16 residues long. Described time point: patch test 1, 2 weeks after DPC sensitization. Specified treatment: therapeutic diphenylcyclopropenone sensitization with weekly scalp DPC. Researchers extracted total RNA from unfractionated whole blood. Every patch test was put on after a blood sample was taken. The sequence was obtained from a man aged 50 to 59 with alopecia areata. Some clones in this sample may be carry-over from other donors' samples. The sample here was whole blood, taken in connection with sensitization to the hapten diphenylcyclopropenone (DPC). This sequence joins TRBV20-1 and TRBJ2-7, with 11 nucleotides matching TRBD2. CDR3 amino acids: CSARASGRPLSREQYF. CDR3 nucleotide sequence: TGCAGTGCTAGAGCTAGCGGGAGGCCCCTTTCGAGGGAGCAGTACTTC.